The 6 T cell receptor beta chains below were found in one sample sequenced in a study of blood T cell repertoires in COVID-19. The table came from immunoSEQ multiplex PCR; TCRdb's copy has only in-frame clones and leaves some out. Of roughly 290,000 clones in the sample, 75% to 90% were seen once. The sequenced sample consisted of PBMCs or T cells enriched from blood (not recorded which). The receptors derive from a woman in her thirties who had recovered from COVID-19.

The chain uses TRBV6-4 and TRBJ2-1; TRBD2 aligns across 7 bases. CDR3 length: 13 amino acids. Trimming cost V 2 bases and J 12 bases; bases outside gene matches: 7. Per the germline V gene, CDR1 is MRHNA and CDR2 is SNTAGT. The DNA of the CDR3 is TGTGCCAGCAGTGACCTTGGGGAGGGTTTGCAGTTCTTC. This sequence encodes CASSDLGEGLQFF.

This clone was counted a few times. The chain combines TRBV5-1 with TRBJ1-1, with no clear D. The length of the CDR3 is 11 residues. Germline V gene data show CDR1 as SGHRS and CDR2 as YFSETQ. Trimming removed 7 bases from V and 7 bases from J, with 11 bases in between. CDR3 in amino acids: CASDNGYEAFF. Here the CDR3 DNA reads TGCGCCAGCGATAACGGGTATGAAGCTTTCTTT.

This clone is a singleton in its sample. The chain recombines TRBV5-1 with TRBJ1-4; D is possibly TRBD1 (6 bases). The V gene's germline CDR1 is SGHRS and CDR2 YFSETQ. Trimming shortened V by 4 bases and J by 8 bases, and 12 bases separated the two germline ends. CDR3 length equals 13 residues. In DNA, the CDR3 is TGCGCCAGCAGCCTGGGGGGCGAGGAAAAACTGTTTTTT. It specifies CASSLGGEEKLFF.

The chain carries TRBV4-2 and TRBJ1-2, with 8 positions matching TRBD1. This CDR3 contains 22 residues. CDR1 and CDR2 (germline): LGHNA, YNFKEQ. The J segment lost 2 bases and the V segment lost 4 bases, leaving 27 bases of the junction unmatched. The CDR3 reads CASSRGQGYIHINTLLNYGYTF. CDR3 in DNA: TGTGCCAGCAGCCGAGGACAGGGTTACATCCATATCAATACTCTTTTAAACTATGGCTACACCTTC.

The chain combines TRBV7-9 with TRBJ2-7; 9 nucleotides line up with TRBD2. The germline V gene has CDR1 SEHNR and CDR2 FQNEAQ (reference sequence). V lost 5 bases and J lost 6; bases outside the gene matches: 8. CDR3 length: 14 residues. CDR3 sequence (DNA): TGTGCCAGCAGCCGGACTAGCGCCACTTTCGAGCAGTACTTC. Translation gives CASSRTSATFEQYF.

The chain employs TRBV5-6 and TRBJ2-5; TRBD2 might be the D (5 bases). Trimming took off 3 bases at V and 0 bases at J, with 15 bases between the two ends. The length of the CDR3 is 16 residues. The germline V gene has CDR1 SGHDT and CDR2 YYEEEE. The CDR3 loop is CASSWPDGGYQETQYF. The CDR3 DNA sequence: TGTGCCAGCAGCTGGCCGGACGGAGGATACCAAGAGACCCAGTACTTC.